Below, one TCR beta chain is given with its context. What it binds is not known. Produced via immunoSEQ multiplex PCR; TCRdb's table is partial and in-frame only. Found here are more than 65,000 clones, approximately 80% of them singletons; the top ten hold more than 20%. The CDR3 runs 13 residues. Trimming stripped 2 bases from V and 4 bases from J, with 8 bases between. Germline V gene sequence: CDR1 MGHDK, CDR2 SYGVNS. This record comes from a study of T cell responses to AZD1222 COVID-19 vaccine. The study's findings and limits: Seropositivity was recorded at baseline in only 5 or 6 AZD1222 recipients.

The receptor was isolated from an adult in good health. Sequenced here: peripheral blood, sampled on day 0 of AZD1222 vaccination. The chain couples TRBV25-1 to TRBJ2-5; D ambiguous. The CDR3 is CASSEPSLETQYF. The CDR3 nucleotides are TGTGCCAGCAGTGAACCGAGTTTAGAGACCCAGTACTTC.